This TCR beta chain was sequenced during a study of T-cell reconstitution after alpha-beta-depleted transplantation in children. Unique molecular identifiers were built into the TCRbeta library. TCRdb itself ran the PCR reads through MiXCR, one entry per CDR3 protein. This sample has just over 950,000 distinct CDR3 sequences; roughly 31% occur once, and the top ten carry about 28%. Between the trimmed V and J ends, which lost 5 bases and 0 bases, there was a span of 14 bases. This CDR3 spans 15 amino acids. The germline CDR1 and CDR2 sequences are SGHTA and FQGNSA. Study results and caveats: Expanded clones from the graft, numbering several hundred, reportedly supplied alpha-beta T cells about two months after transplant. Surviving recipient T cells and intrathymic progenitors accounted for some patients' high TCRbeta diversity at day 60. It was newly produced T cells that mostly accounted for T-cell counts and diversity one year after transplant.

Turning to this clonotype: Its antigen is not identified.

The sample here was PBMCs, mostly from graft donor cells, taken 360 days after TCRalphabeta/CD19-depleted stem cell transplant. The genes are TRBV7-2 and TRBJ2-7, with TRBD1 as a possible D gene (5 bases). The sequence was obtained from a boy younger than two who had a stem cell transplant for SCID, so the T cells may come from the graft donor. The CDR3 is CASSTVTASSYEQYF. The CDR3 DNA is TGTGCCAGCAGCACAGTGACAGCTAGCTCCTACGAGCAGTACTTC.